This TCR beta chain derives from a study of blood T cell repertoires in COVID-19. Study-level information: Whether acute or convalescent, the COVID-19 samples came from the United States, Italy and Spain. PBMCs, B-cell-depleted T cells, or T cells were the source of the cDNA or gDNA that made up the material.

Germline values: CDR1 SGDLS, CDR2 YYNGEE. V lost 0 bases and J 3 bases, leaving 8 bases between the germline ends. The CDR3 extends over 14 amino acids. Under the authors' procedure: Reference gene primer amplification yielded estimated nucleated cell counts. Clones were read by immunoSEQ multiplex PCR, and TCRdb kept only the in-frame ones, dropping some. For V, J and clone size, that table is used; D and trimming come from the DNA. The sample yields about 160,000 clones, about four fifths seen once. The material sequenced was peripheral blood. The source of this sequence is a man aged 65-85 years who had recovered from COVID-19. The chain employs TRBV9 and TRBJ2-3, with TRBD1 as a possible D gene (5 bases). CDR3 coding DNA: TGTGCCAGCAGCGTAGGGGCAGGGACAGATACGCAGTATTTT. Its protein is CASSVGAGTDTQYF.